Listed below are T cell receptor beta chains from one sample, sequenced in a study of T cells in localized non-small cell lung cancer. Here immunoSEQ multiplex PCR was the method, and the copy in TCRdb shows in-frame clones only, minus some. Altogether about 59,000 clones are present, roughly 90% being singletons, with the ten largest covering around 20%. The material was peripheral blood, obtained before any cancer treatment. The receptors come from a man aged 35-75 years with stage I lung adenocarcinoma. Both conserved end residues are part of each CDR3. Fields, in order: D gene, clone size, V gene, J gene, CDR3 protein, CDR3 DNA. The D gene is left open where the match is weak. Clone size, where shown, is once, few, many, or a class for clones that have expanded.

NA	NA	TRBV11-1	TRBJ2-7	CASSWEVGPGYEQYF	TGTGCCAGCAGCTGGGAGGTGGGACCGGGGTACGAGCAGTACTTC
TRBD1	once	TRBV7-9	TRBJ2-1	CASSLMSRTQDRGNEQFF	TGTGCCAGCAGCTTAATGTCACGGACCCAAGACAGGGGTAATGAGCAGTTCTTC
TRBD1	NA	TRBV30	TRBJ2-7	CAWSYNIQLQGASF	TGTGCCTGGAGTTACAATATACAACTACAGGGGGCAAGCTTC
NA	NA	TRBV7-3	TRBJ2-2	CASSLIVNTGELFF	TGTGCCAGCAGCTTAATCGTTAACACCGGGGAGCTGTTTTTT
NA	NA	TRBV5-4	TRBJ2-1	CASSLAGLGLSYNEQFF	TGTGCCAGCAGCCTGGCGGGTTTAGGTCTCTCCTACAATGAGCAGTTCTTC
NA	NA	TRBV28	TRBJ1-5	CASSLGQTNQPQHF	TGTGCCAGCAGTTTAGGGCAGACCAATCAGCCCCAGCATTTT
NA	NA	TRBV2	TRBJ1-1	CASTGEALNTEAFF	TGTGCCAGCACCGGGGAAGCATTAAACACTGAAGCTTTCTTT
TRBD2	NA	TRBV6-6	TRBJ2-1	CASRILASGSHEQFF	TGTGCCAGCAGAATTTTGGCTAGCGGGAGTCATGAGCAGTTCTTC
TRBD1	NA	TRBV5-1	TRBJ2-5	CASSSNPTGVGETQYF	TGCGCCAGCAGCTCCAATCCAACAGGGGTAGGGGAGACCCAGTACTTC
TRBD1	NA	TRBV28	TRBJ1-1	CASSLQGAQAEAFF	TGTGCCAGCAGTTTGCAGGGGGCGCAGGCTGAAGCTTTCTTT
NA	once	TRBV5-6	TRBJ2-3	CASSGIRRPLATTDTQYF	TGTGCCAGCAGTGGGATAAGGAGGCCCCTAGCCACCACAGATACGCAGTATTTT
TRBD1	NA	TRBV5-4	TRBJ2-2	CASRSGTANTGELFF	TGTGCCAGCAGATCCGGGACAGCTAACACCGGGGAGCTGTTTTTT
NA	NA	TRBV6-1	TRBJ1-4	CASSDGQAEKLFF	TGTGCCAGCAGTGATGGGCAGGCTGAAAAACTGTTTTTT
TRBD2	NA	TRBV5-4	TRBJ2-1	CASSPGLAGGGEQFF	TGTGCCAGCAGCCCCGGACTAGCGGGAGGGGGTGAGCAGTTCTTC
NA	NA	TRBV27	TRBJ2-7	CASSLYPGLALEQYF	TGTGCCAGCAGTTTATATCCGGGACTCGCTCTTGAGCAGTACTTC
TRBD1	NA	TRBV5-4	TRBJ2-7	CASSHRRDRGIYEQYF	TGTGCCAGCAGCCACCGCCGGGACAGGGGTATTTACGAGCAGTACTTC
NA	NA	TRBV6-5	TRBJ2-7	CASSDSPYEQYF	TGTGCCAGCAGTGACAGTCCCTACGAGCAGTACTTC
TRBD2	NA	TRBV4-1	TRBJ2-7	CASSPSSGGTSYEQYF	TGCGCCAGCAGCCCCTCTAGCGGGGGCACCTCCTACGAGCAGTACTTC
TRBD2	NA	TRBV13	TRBJ2-3	CASSNREGRGDTQYF	TGTGCCAGCAGCAATCGGGAGGGCCGGGGAGATACGCAGTATTTT
NA	NA	TRBV18	TRBJ1-2	CASSRQGDYGYTF	TGTGCCAGCTCACGGCAAGGGGACTATGGCTACACCTTC
NA	NA	TRBV2	TRBJ1-2	CASTPPLTGQDPGYTF	TGTGCCAGCACTCCCCCTTTAACAGGCCAGGATCCTGGCTACACCTTC
NA	once	TRBV2	TRBJ1-5	CASSDFFQPQHF	TGTGCCAGCAGTGACTTTTTCCAGCCCCAGCATTTT
TRBD1	NA	TRBV4-1	TRBJ2-3	CASSQRGTGWTDTQYF	TGCGCCAGCAGCCAAAGAGGGACAGGGTGGACAGATACGCAGTATTTT
TRBD1	NA	TRBV5-6	TRBJ1-4	CASSLGQAVEKLFF	TGTGCCAGCAGCCTTGGACAGGCCGTTGAAAAACTGTTTTTT
NA	NA	TRBV12-5	TRBJ2-6	CASGDSGANVLTF	TGTGCTAGTGGCGACTCTGGGGCCAACGTCCTGACTTTC
NA	NA	TRBV11-2	TRBJ1-5	CASSLAGTNQPQHF	TGTGCCAGCAGCTTAGCAGGGACCAATCAGCCCCAGCATTTT
NA	NA	TRBV21-1	TRBJ2-7	CASRHPGYSQYEQYF	TGTGCCAGCAGGCACCCCGGGTACAGCCAATACGAGCAGTACTTC
TRBD1	NA	TRBV7-2	TRBJ2-7	CASSLSVGQGYEQYF	TGTGCCAGCAGCCTCTCCGTGGGACAGGGGTACGAGCAGTACTTC
NA	NA	TRBV4-2	TRBJ1-4	CASSQDYGAGGKLFF	TGTGCCAGCAGCCAAGATTATGGAGCCGGGGGAAAACTGTTTTTT
NA	NA	TRBV10-3	TRBJ2-1	CAITGEGGTSYNEQFF	TGTGCCATCACCGGGGAGGGGGGGACTTCCTACAATGAGCAGTTCTTC
NA	NA	TRBV19	TRBJ1-1	CASITRGSGTEAFF	TGTGCCAGTATTACTCGGGGTTCCGGCACTGAAGCTTTCTTT
TRBD2	NA	TRBV18	TRBJ2-5	CASSPLAGEGETQYF	TGTGCCAGCTCACCTTTAGCGGGAGAGGGCGAGACCCAGTACTTC
TRBD2	NA	TRBV19	TRBJ2-2	CASSKLAGEVGELFF	TGTGCCAGTAGTAAACTAGCGGGAGAGGTCGGGGAGCTGTTTTTT
NA	NA	TRBV28	TRBJ2-3	CATQRSTDTQYF	TGTGCCACACAAAGAAGCACAGATACGCAGTATTTT
NA	once	TRBV5-4	TRBJ2-4	CASSLSGAAKNIQYF	TGTGCCAGCAGCTTGTCTGGGGCAGCCAAAAACATTCAGTACTTC
NA	NA	TRBV6-1	TRBJ2-7	CASRDASEQYF	TGTGCCAGCCGGGACGCTTCGGAGCAGTACTTC
NA	NA	TRBV6-1	TRBJ2-3	CASSEARDTQYF	TGTGCCAGCAGTGAAGCCCGGGATACGCAGTATTTT
NA	once	TRBV29-1	TRBJ2-1	CSLLDGYNEQFF	TGCAGCCTCCTCGACGGGTACAATGAGCAGTTCTTC